The rows below give T cell receptor beta chains drawn from one sample of a study of blood T cell repertoires in COVID-19. The assay was immunoSEQ multiplex PCR, and TCRdb's table has in-frame clones only and misses some. The top ten hold 3.5% to 4.5% of the sample, which has around 320,000 clones, 90% seen once. The sequenced material came from PBMCs or T cells enriched from blood (not recorded which). These receptors were taken from a young woman with acute COVID-19. Both conserved end residues are part of each CDR3. D genes are given only for firm matches. Clone size, where shown, is once, few, many, or a class for clones that have expanded.

-	TRBV18	TRBJ1-3	-	TGTGCCAGCTCACCAGCGGGAACCTTACACACCATATATTTT	CASSPAGTLHTIYF
-	TRBV2	TRBJ1-4	-	TGTGCCAGCAAATTGGACAGCGCCAATGAAAAACTGTTTTTT	CASKLDSANEKLFF
-	TRBV18	TRBJ1-2	-	TGTGCCAGCTCACCACTTTCAGGGGCTGGGTATGGCTACACCTTC	CASSPLSGAGYGYTF
-	TRBV19	TRBJ1-5	-	TGTGCCAGTAGTATCCAGATTCAGGGGAATAGCAATCAGCCCCAGCATTTT	CASSIQIQGNSNQPQHF
TRBD2	TRBV19	TRBJ2-7	-	TGTGCGACCAGTATATCTAGCGGGGGCTACGAGCAGTACTTC	CATSISSGGYEQYF
TRBD1	TRBV19	TRBJ2-7	-	TGTGCCAGTAGCAAACCCCCCGGGACAGGGGGCGAAAACGAGCAGTACTTC	CASSKPPGTGGENEQYF
-	TRBV9	TRBJ1-1	-	TGTGCCAGCAGCGTAGCGGTTGAAGGTTTCAGGGTCCAAACTGAAGCTTTCTTT	CASSVAVEGFRVQTEAFF
-	TRBV6-1	TRBJ1-5	-	TGTGCCAGCAGTGAAGACATATGGGACTTAAGGGCCCAAAATCAGCCCCAGCATTTT	CASSEDIWDLRAQNQPQHF
-	TRBV14	TRBJ1-1	-	TGTGCCAGCAGCCAAGACAGGGCAGTTAACACTGAAGCTTTCTTT	CASSQDRAVNTEAFF
-	TRBV19	TRBJ1-1	-	TGTGCCAGTAGTATACTGGGACAAGTCAACACTGAAGCTTTCTTT	CASSILGQVNTEAFF
TRBD1	TRBV7-9	TRBJ1-5	-	TGTGCCAGCAGCCCGGACAGGGGGAACCAGCCCCAGCATTTT	CASSPDRGNQPQHF
-	TRBV5-8	TRBJ1-1	-	TGTGCCAGCAGCTTGGAGACATCTGAAGCTTTCTTT	CASSLETSEAFF
TRBD1	TRBV4-2	TRBJ2-7	-	TGTGCCAGCAGCCAAGACTTCAGGACAGGGGGCGCCGAGCAGTACTTC	CASSQDFRTGGAEQYF
TRBD2	TRBV7-3	TRBJ2-7	-	TGTGCCAGCAGCTTGACTAGCGGTTCCTACGAGCAGTACTTC	CASSLTSGSYEQYF
TRBD2	TRBV2	TRBJ2-3	-	TGTGCCGTACGACTAGCGGGAAGGACAGATACGCAGTATTTT	CAVRLAGRTDTQYF
-	TRBV5-6	TRBJ1-1	-	TGTGCCAGCAGCTTGGCGGGTCTGGGCACTGAAGCTTTCTTT	CASSLAGLGTEAFF
-	TRBV28	TRBJ1-5	-	TGTGCCAGCAGTCCGCCGACAGCTAGCAATCAGCCCCAGCATTTT	CASSPPTASNQPQHF
-	TRBV24-1	TRBJ1-5	-	TGTGCCACCAGTGACAGCTGGGGGGGTAGGAGCAATCAGCCCCAGCATTTT	CATSDSWGGRSNQPQHF
-	TRBV11-2	TRBJ1-1	-	TGTGCCAGCAGGATTTTGACAGAACTGACTGAAGCTTTCTTT	CASRILTELTEAFF
-	TRBV9	TRBJ2-7	-	TGTGCCAGCAGCCCGAATGCGGAACCCACCTACGAGCAGTACTTC	CASSPNAEPTYEQYF
TRBD1	TRBV29-1	TRBJ2-7	-	TGCAGCGTTGAGGTGGGACAGGGGTACGAGCAGTACTTC	CSVEVGQGYEQYF
-	TRBV28	TRBJ1-5	-	TGTGCCAGCAGGGGTCAGGCTCAGCCCCAGCATTTT	CASRGQAQPQHF
-	TRBV28	TRBJ2-3	once	TGTGCCAGCAGTTACCGGGGAAGGGGCACAGATACGCAGTATTTT	CASSYRGRGTDTQYF
TRBD2	TRBV28	TRBJ2-1	-	TGTGCCAGCAGTTTACCGACGACTAGCGTACGTAGCAATGAGCAGTTCTTC	CASSLPTTSVRSNEQFF
TRBD1	TRBV6-7	TRBJ1-2	-	TGTGCCAGCAGTTACCAACCAGGGACAGGGGGTAAGATGGACTATGGCTACACCTTC	CASSYQPGTGGKMDYGYTF
TRBD2	TRBV11-1	TRBJ2-1	-	TGTGCCAGCAGCTTAGCGGCGGCGGGAGGGAACAATGAGCAGTTCTTC	CASSLAAAGGNNEQFF
-	TRBV6-5	TRBJ1-4	-	TGTGCCAGCAGTTACGGTACGGGAGGAGAAAAACTGTTTTTT	CASSYGTGGEKLFF
-	TRBV5-1	TRBJ2-1	-	TGCGCCAGCAGCTTGGAAAAGCCCAACAATGAGCAGTTCTTC	CASSLEKPNNEQFF
TRBD2	TRBV7-3	TRBJ2-1	-	TGTGCCAGCAGCCCGTTTAGCGGGGGCAGCTCCTACAATGAGCAGTTCTTC	CASSPFSGGSSYNEQFF
-	TRBV4-1	TRBJ2-5	-	TGCGCCAGCAGCCAAGATTATGGCTCCTACCAAGAGACCCAGTACTTC	CASSQDYGSYQETQYF
-	TRBV11-2	TRBJ1-3	-	TGTGCCAGCAGCTGGGGAGGCGACTCTGGAAACACCATATATTTT	CASSWGGDSGNTIYF
-	TRBV9	TRBJ2-3	-	TGTGCCAGCAGCGTAGATCCAGTCGGGGATACGCAGTATTTT	CASSVDPVGDTQYF
TRBD1	TRBV5-1	TRBJ2-2	-	TGCGCCAGCAGCTTGGGCGGACAGGGGTCCGGGGAGCTGTTTTTT	CASSLGGQGSGELFF
-	TRBV29-1	TRBJ2-1	-	TGCAGCGTTCAACGCCTGGCAATTGAGCAGTTCTTC	CSVQRLAIEQFF
-	TRBV7-3	TRBJ2-2	-	-	CASSLRRAGELFF
-	TRBV28	TRBJ2-7	-	TGTGCCAGCAGTTTAGGGCATCCCTCCTACGAGCAGTACTTC	CASSLGHPSYEQYF
TRBD1	TRBV28	TRBJ1-1	few	TGTGCCAGCAGAGTCGGGACAGGGAACACTGAAGCTTTCTTT	CASRVGTGNTEAFF
-	TRBV6-5	TRBJ1-3	-	TGTGCCAGCAGTTACGGGGGCCGCTCTGGAAACACCATATATTTT	CASSYGGRSGNTIYF
-	TRBV28	TRBJ2-7	-	TGTGCCAGCAGTTTATCTGGACTCCCCCTCCACGAGCAGTACTTC	CASSLSGLPLHEQYF
TRBD2	TRBV3-1/TRBV3-2	TRBJ2-3	-	TGTGCCAGCAGCCTCCTAGGCAAAGCGGGAGGCACAGATACGCAGTATTTT	CASSLLGKAGGTDTQYF
TRBD2	TRBV7-9	TRBJ2-6	-	TGTGCCAGCAGTCCCGGGACTAGCGGGAGGTACTCTGGGGCCAACGTCCTGACTTTC	CASSPGTSGRYSGANVLTF
-	TRBV7-2	TRBJ1-6	-	TGTGCCAGCAGCTCTATGGGTACCAGACTTCTCTATAATTCACCCCTCCACTTT	CASSSMGTRLLYNSPLHF
TRBD2	TRBV7-9	TRBJ2-3	-	TGTGCCAGCAGCTTATCTAGCGGGAGGATATATGGGGAGACAGATACGCAGTATTTT	CASSLSSGRIYGETDTQYF
TRBD2	TRBV9	TRBJ2-4	-	TGTGCCAGCAGCGTTCGGGGAGGGGAAAACATTCAGTACTTC	CASSVRGGENIQYF
-	TRBV6-5	TRBJ1-1	-	TGTGCCAGCGACCCGGGTATCGGCACTGAAGCTTTCTTT	CASDPGIGTEAFF
-	TRBV19	TRBJ1-5	once	TGTGCCAGTAAGGCCTTCCAAGGGGATTATAGCAATCAGCCCCAGCATTTT	CASKAFQGDYSNQPQHF
TRBD2	TRBV18	TRBJ2-7	-	TGTGCCAGCTCTCAACTAGCGGGAGGGCCAAACGAGCAGTACTTC	CASSQLAGGPNEQYF
TRBD1	TRBV3-1/TRBV3-2	TRBJ1-5	once	TGTGCCAGCAGCCTCAGGGGACAGAGCTATAGCAATCAGCCCCAGCATTTT	CASSLRGQSYSNQPQHF
TRBD1	TRBV7-9	TRBJ2-1	-	TGTGCCAGCAGCTCACTACCCGGGACAGGCTCCTACAATGAGCAGTTCTTC	CASSSLPGTGSYNEQFF
-	TRBV2	TRBJ1-6	-	TGTGCCAGCAGTGGCAGATCACCCCTCCACTTT	CASSGRSPLHF
-	TRBV11-1	TRBJ2-3	-	TGTGCCAGCAGCTATAGCCCCGCAGCAGATACGCAGTATTTT	CASSYSPAADTQYF
-	TRBV5-1	TRBJ1-2	-	TGCGCCAGCAGCTTCGGTCAGGGTGCTAACTATGGCTACACCTTC	CASSFGQGANYGYTF
TRBD1	TRBV6-5	TRBJ1-1	-	TGTGCCAGCAGTCGGGACAGGGTAAGAAACACTGAAGCTTTCTTT	CASSRDRVRNTEAFF
TRBD2	TRBV30	TRBJ2-1	-	TGTGCCGGCGGCGTAGCGGGAGGATCTAACAATGAGCAGTTCTTC	CAGGVAGGSNNEQFF
TRBD1	TRBV27	TRBJ1-5	-	TGTGCCAGCAGTTCACAGGGGCAAGGGAGTCAGCCCCAGCATTTT	CASSSQGQGSQPQHF
TRBD2	TRBV11-1	TRBJ2-7	-	TGTGCCAGCAGCACCTACGGGGCGGGAGAGGGCGAGCAGTACTTC	CASSTYGAGEGEQYF
-	TRBV27	TRBJ2-3	-	TGTGCCAGCAGTTTAGGGCTAGCGGATACGCAGTATTTT	CASSLGLADTQYF
TRBD2	TRBV3-1/TRBV3-2	TRBJ2-3	-	TGTGCCAGCAGCCAAGTCGGAAAGGGACTAGCGGGAGAAGATACGCAGTATTTT	CASSQVGKGLAGEDTQYF
-	TRBV5-8	TRBJ1-2	-	TGTGCCAGCAGCCGTTCGCCCGGGGAGGGCTACACCTTC	CASSRSPGEGYTF
TRBD1	TRBV11-1	TRBJ2-1	-	TGTGCCAGCAGCTTGGGAGACAGGGGTTTTTACAATGAGCAGTTCTTC	CASSLGDRGFYNEQFF